The sequence of this T cell receptor beta chain was determined in a study of CD8+ T cells in alopecia areata. The length of the CDR3 is 12 residues. V was pared by 7 bases and J by 6 bases, with 12 bases between. Germline-derived CDR1 and CDR2 are SQVTM and ANQGSEA. After isolation, RNA underwent reverse transcription to generate cDNA as the sequencing template. The data were produced by immunoSEQ multiplex PCR, yet TCRdb's version contains in-frame clones alone and is incomplete. Of approximately 140,000 clones listed, 87% were seen once; the top ten hold roughly 16%. Sequencing used CD8+ T cells sorted from blood, obtained at week 0. V gene TRBV29-1 combines with J gene TRBJ2-2, with D possibly called TRBD1 or TRBD2 (6 bases each). The clonotype comes from a human donor with alopecia areata. CDR3 loop: CSGGALAGELFF. In DNA form, the CDR3 reads TGCAGCGGGGGGGCTTTAGCCGGGGAGCTGTTTTTT.